This TCR beta chain was obtained from a study of T cell responses to AZD1222 COVID-19 vaccine. The length of the CDR3 is 15 residues. V lost 4 bases, J lost 4 bases, and 2 bases stayed unmatched. CDR1 is SEHNR, CDR2 FQNEAQ, per germline (reference sequence). Here immunoSEQ multiplex PCR was the method, and the copy in TCRdb shows in-frame clones only, minus some. The sample contains some 180,000 clones, approximately 90% of which appear only once. The genes are TRBV7-9 and TRBJ1-5; 12 nucleotides agree with TRBD1. The sequence came from an adult who received the AZD1222 COVID-19 vaccine. The material was peripheral blood, obtained 28 days after the second AZD1222 dose. CDR3 amino acids: CASSSGQGANQPQHF. The CDR3 coding sequence is TGTGCCAGCAGCTCGGGACAGGGGGCGAATCAGCCCCAGCATTTT.